This record covers a single T cell receptor beta chain. Authors' analysis steps: It was from reference gene primer amplification that nucleated cell counts were estimated. TCRdb keeps only in-frame clones here, not all; method: immunoSEQ multiplex PCR. For V, J and clone size, that table is used; D and trimming come from the DNA. The sample lists 85,000 to 95,000 clones; approximately 88% were seen once. This entry comes from a study of blood T cell repertoires in COVID-19. This CDR3 is built from 17 residues. The ends lost 7 bases at V and 4 bases at J; junction bases unmatched: 14. Germline V gene data show CDR1 as SGHRS and CDR2 as YFSETQ.

The chain combines TRBV5-1 with TRBJ2-1, with TRBD2 matching 10 bases. This receptor was taken from a man aged 55-75 years with acute or convalescent COVID-19. Specimen: peripheral blood. The CDR3 nucleotides are TGCGCCAGCCGCATGGTAGCGGGAGGCGGGACTTACAATGAGCAGTTCTTC. It is translated as CASRMVAGGGTYNEQFF.